This T cell receptor (beta chain) derives from a study of T cell changes during pregnancy in multiple sclerosis. The CDR3 extends over 11 amino acids. CDR1 and CDR2 from the germline V gene are GTSNPN and SVGIG (reference sequence). V lost 2 bases and J lost 11, with 9 bases in between. Sequencing was performed with immunoSEQ multiplex PCR; in TCRdb, only in-frame clones are kept and a portion is missing. The table records under 85,000 clones, 91% of them present only once. The rearrangement links TRBV30 to TRBJ1-4; D is perhaps TRBD1 (5 bases). The starting material was CD4+ T cells from peripheral blood mononuclear cells, obtained in the third trimester of pregnancy. The source is a female donor in good health, enrolled as a control in a pregnancy study. CDR3 protein: CAWSLGAKLFF. The CDR3, as DNA: TGTGCCTGGAGTCTAGGGGCGAAACTGTTTTTT.